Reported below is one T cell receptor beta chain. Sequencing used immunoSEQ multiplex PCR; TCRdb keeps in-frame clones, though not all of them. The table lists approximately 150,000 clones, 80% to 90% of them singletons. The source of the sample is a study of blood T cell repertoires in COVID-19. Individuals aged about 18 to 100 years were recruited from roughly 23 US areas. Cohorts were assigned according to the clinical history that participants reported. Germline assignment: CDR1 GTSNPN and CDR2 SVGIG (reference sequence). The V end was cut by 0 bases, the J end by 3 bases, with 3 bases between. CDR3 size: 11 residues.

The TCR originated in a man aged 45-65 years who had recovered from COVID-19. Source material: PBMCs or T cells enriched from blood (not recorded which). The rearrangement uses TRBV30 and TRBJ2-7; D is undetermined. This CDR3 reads CAWSVGYEQYF. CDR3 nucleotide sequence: TGTGCCTGGAGTGTCGGCTACGAGCAGTACTTC.